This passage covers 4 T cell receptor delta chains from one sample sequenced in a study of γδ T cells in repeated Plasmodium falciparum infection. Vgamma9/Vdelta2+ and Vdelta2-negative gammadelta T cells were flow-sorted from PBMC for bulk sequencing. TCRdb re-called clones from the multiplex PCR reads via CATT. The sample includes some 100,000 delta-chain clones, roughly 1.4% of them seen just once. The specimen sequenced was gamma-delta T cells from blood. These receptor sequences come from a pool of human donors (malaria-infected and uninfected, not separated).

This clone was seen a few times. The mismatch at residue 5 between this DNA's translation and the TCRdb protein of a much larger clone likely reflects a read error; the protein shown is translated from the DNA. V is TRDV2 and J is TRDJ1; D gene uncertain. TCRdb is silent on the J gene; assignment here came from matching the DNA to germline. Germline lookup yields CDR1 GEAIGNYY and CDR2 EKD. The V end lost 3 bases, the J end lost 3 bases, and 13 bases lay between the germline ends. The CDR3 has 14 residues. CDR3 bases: TGTGCCTGTGACGCCGTACCCATATCCGATAAACTCATCTTT. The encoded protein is CACDAVPISDKLIF.

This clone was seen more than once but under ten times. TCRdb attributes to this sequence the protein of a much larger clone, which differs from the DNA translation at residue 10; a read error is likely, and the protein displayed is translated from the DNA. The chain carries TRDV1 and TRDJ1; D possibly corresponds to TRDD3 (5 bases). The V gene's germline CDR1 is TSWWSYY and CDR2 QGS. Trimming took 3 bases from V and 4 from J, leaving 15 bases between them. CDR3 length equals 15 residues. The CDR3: CALGDLHHGDDKLIF. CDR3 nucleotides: TGTGCTCTTGGGGACCTCCACCATGGGGACGATAAACTCATCTTT.

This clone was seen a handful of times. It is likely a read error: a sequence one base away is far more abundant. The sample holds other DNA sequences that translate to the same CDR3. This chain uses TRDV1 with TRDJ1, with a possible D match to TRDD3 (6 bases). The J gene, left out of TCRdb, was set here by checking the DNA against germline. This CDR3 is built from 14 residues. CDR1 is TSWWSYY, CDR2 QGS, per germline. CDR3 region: CALGERRKYDKLIF. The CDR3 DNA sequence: TGTGCTCTGGGGGAACGGCGTAAGTACGATAAACTCATCTTT.

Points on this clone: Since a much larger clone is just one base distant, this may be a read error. CDR3 region: CALGEARTGGYALTIGFFKLIF. The CDR3, as DNA: TGCGCTCTTGGGGAAGCTAGAACTGGGGGATACGCGTTAACGATTGGATTTTTTAAACTCATCTTT. This rearrangement joins TRDV1 to TRDJ1, with 13 bases aligning to TRDD3. As TCRdb names no J gene, one was assigned here on the basis of a DNA match to germline. The length of the CDR3 is 22 residues. Germline-derived CDR1 and CDR2 are TSWWSYY and QGS.